Each of the 30 T cell receptor beta chains below was sequenced from the same sample in a study of CXCR3-negative and CXCR3-positive naive CD8 T cells. UMI labels and 5' RACE were used to prepare the TRB cDNA libraries. TCRdb re-analyzed the 5' RACE reads; it lists each CDR3 protein once, without DNA. The sample holds roughly 39,000 distinct CDR3 sequences. Input material: memory CD8+ T cells from blood. These receptors all come from a human donor in good health. Some clones in this sample may be carry-over from other donors' samples.

The rearrangement joins TRBV7-2 to TRBJ2-7. The germline V gene encodes CDR1 SGHTA and CDR2 FQGNSA. The CDR3 extends over 14 amino acids. The CDR3 loop reads CASSLLAGTYEQYF. Full variable domain (missing parts from reference TRBV7-2 and TRBJ2-7): GAGVSQSPSNKVTEKGKDVELRCDPISGHTALYWYRQSLGQGLEFLIYFQGNSAPDKSGLPSDRFSAERTGGSVSTLTIQRTQQEDSAVYLCASSLLAGTYEQYFGPGTRLTVT.

This sequence joins TRBV27 and TRBJ2-7; TCRdb names TRBD2, which stays unverified in the absence of DNA. In germline, CDR1 is MNHEY, CDR2 SMNVEV (reference sequence). CDR3 length equals 14 residues. CDR3 sequence reads: CASMPIAGIYEQYF.

The chain is built from TRBV14 and TRBJ1-1; TCRdb indicates TRBD1, and absent DNA this call remains unverified. The CDR3 sequence is 13 residues long. From germline, CDR1 is SGHDN and CDR2 FVKESK. The CDR3 loop reads CASQLGPNTEAFF.

V and J are TRBV7-3 and TRBJ2-1; the D call from TCRdb, TRBD2, cannot be confirmed without DNA. The CDR3 runs 15 residues. CDR1 and CDR2 from the germline V gene are SGHTA and FQGTGA. CDR3: CASSLGLASVNEQFF.

V usage is TRBV4-3 and J usage is TRBJ2-5; no DNA is available, so the TRBD1 call from TCRdb remains unchecked. The CDR3 runs to 18 residues. Germline values: CDR1 LGHNA, CDR2 YSLEER. The chain's CDR3 is CASSQALGGGATQETQYF.

The chain joins TRBV11-3 to TRBJ2-5. This CDR3 spans 13 amino acids. Germline-derived CDR1 and CDR2 are SGHNT and YENEEA. The chain's CDR3 is CASSFPPQETQYF.

V is TRBV7-6 and J is TRBJ1-6; checking the TCRdb D call of TRBD1 is not possible without DNA. The V gene's germline CDR1 is SGHVS and CDR2 FNYEAQ. The CDR3 has 15 residues. CDR3 amino acids: CASSPGQGLNSPLHF.

The chain recombines TRBV4-2 with TRBJ2-1. Per germline, CDR1 LGHNA and CDR2 YNFKEQ. CDR3 length equals 15 residues. The CDR3 spells CASSQDMGLNNEQFF.

The chain uses TRBV7-9 and TRBJ1-1. The CDR3 has 14 amino acids. Germline V gene data show CDR1 as SEHNR and CDR2 as FQNEAQ (reference sequence). The CDR3 is CASSYYGPELEAFF.

V is TRBV20-1 and J is TRBJ2-7; the D call of TRBD1 rests on TCRdb alone, since no DNA is present to check it. CDR1 and CDR2 from the germline V gene are DFQATT and SNEGSKA (reference sequence). The CDR3 is 15 amino acids. CDR3: CSAPPWDTRTYEQYF.

V and J are TRBV29-1 and TRBJ2-1; TCRdb indicates TRBD1, and absent DNA this call remains unverified. Germline V gene data show CDR1 as SQVTM and CDR2 as ANQGSEA. The CDR3 length is 16 residues. The CDR3 protein is CSVIVPLKSSYNEQFF.

The V gene is TRBV29-1, the J gene TRBJ2-7; TCRdb returns TRBD1, unconfirmable since there is no DNA. This CDR3 has 11 amino acids. The germline V gene has CDR1 SQVTM and CDR2 ANQGSEA. The chain's CDR3 is CSVRTGGEQYF.

The chain joins TRBV14 to TRBJ2-5; with no DNA, the TCRdb D assignment of TRBD1 cannot be verified. Germline V gives CDR1 SGHDN, CDR2 FVKESK. There are 14 residues in the CDR3. The CDR3 is CASSQLGERETQYF.

The chain couples TRBV6-2 or TRBV6-3 to TRBJ2-2. This CDR3 comprises 15 residues. Per the germline V gene, CDR1 is MNHEY and CDR2 is SVGEGT. CDR3 loop: CASSYSEEYTGELFF.

The J gene is TRBJ2-7, the V gene TRBV20-1; lacking DNA, the TRBD1 call made by TCRdb goes unchecked. This CDR3 contains 15 residues. The germline V gene has CDR1 DFQATT and CDR2 SNEGSKA (reference sequence). The CDR3 loop reads CSARGGTKNTYEQYF.

CDR3 region: CASSGPGTITEAFF. The chain is built from TRBV2 and TRBJ1-1; TCRdb indicates TRBD1, and absent DNA this call remains unverified. CDR3 length: 14 residues. Germline V lookup: CDR1 SNHLY, CDR2 FYNNEI.

V and J are TRBV29-1 and TRBJ2-7; lacking DNA, the TRBD1 call made by TCRdb goes unchecked. The CDR3 covers 11 residues. Germline assignment: CDR1 SQVTM and CDR2 ANQGSEA. The CDR3 region is CSVQTGVEQYF.

The gene calls are TRBV4-1 and TRBJ1-5; TCRdb outputs TRBD1, but without DNA this stays unchecked. The length of the CDR3 is 15 residues. The germline V gene has CDR1 MGHRA and CDR2 YSYEKL. CDR3 amino acids: CASSPRDGSNQPQHF.

The CDR3 loop is CASSSLLAGETSTDTQYF. The chain joins TRBV7-6 to TRBJ2-3; TCRdb designates TRBD2, a call that cannot be tested without DNA. CDR1 is SGHVS, CDR2 FNYEAQ, per germline. This CDR3 has 18 amino acids.

The chain links TRBV29-1 to TRBJ2-7; TCRdb returns TRBD1, unconfirmable since there is no DNA. The length of the CDR3 is 15 residues. Per germline, CDR1 SQVTM and CDR2 ANQGSEA. The CDR3 here is CSVEGPGNVAYEQYF.

The CDR3 is CSAKYELLREKLFF. This rearrangement joins TRBV20-1 to TRBJ1-4. CDR3 size: 14 residues. Per the germline V gene, CDR1 is DFQATT and CDR2 is SNEGSKA (reference sequence).

V and J are TRBV6-6 and TRBJ2-5; TCRdb picks TRBD1, but there is no DNA to check that call. This CDR3 contains 13 residues. From germline, CDR1 is MNHNY and CDR2 SVGAGI (reference sequence). The CDR3 here is CASSSQGYETQYF.

The V gene is TRBV7-9, the J gene TRBJ1-1; TCRdb outputs TRBD1, but without DNA this stays unchecked. Germline lookup yields CDR1 SEHNR and CDR2 FQNEAQ (reference sequence). This CDR3 has 14 amino acids. The CDR3 sequence: CASSGTGAGTEAFF.

The chain uses TRBV7-6 and TRBJ1-4. CDR3 length: 13 amino acids. Germline V gene lookup returns CDR1 SGHVS and CDR2 FNYEAQ. The CDR3 reads CASSLPPDEKLFF.

By frequency, this clonotype registers medium-sized. The chain combines TRBV20-1 with TRBJ1-1; TCRdb selects TRBD1, and the lack of DNA leaves this call unchecked. The CDR3 spans 14 residues. CDR1 and CDR2 from the germline V gene are DFQATT and SNEGSKA (reference sequence). The chain's CDR3 is CSARSTTGTGYDFF.

This sequence joins TRBV12-3 or TRBV12-4 and TRBJ2-1; TCRdb names TRBD1, which stays unverified in the absence of DNA. The CDR3 spans 13 residues. The CDR3 loop reads CASAIDGTNEQFF.

The CDR3 sequence is CASRTGTGSNQPQHF. This chain connects TRBV6-2 or TRBV6-3 to TRBJ1-5; no DNA is available, so the TRBD1 call from TCRdb remains unchecked. Germline CDR1 and CDR2: MNHEY and SVGEGT. This CDR3 has 15 amino acids.

The J gene is TRBJ2-1, the V gene TRBV12-3 or TRBV12-4; TCRdb lists TRBD1, though no DNA is available to test this call. This CDR3 is 16 amino acids long. The CDR3 loop is CASSRPRDRVYNEQFF.

The rearrangement uses TRBV7-2 and TRBJ1-2; TCRdb's D gene call, TRBD1, goes unchecked for lack of DNA. This CDR3 contains 14 residues. In germline, CDR1 is SGHTA, CDR2 FQGNSA. The CDR3 region is CASSPRQGDYGYTF.

The V gene is TRBV6-6, the J gene TRBJ2-7; TCRdb returns TRBD1, unconfirmable since there is no DNA. The CDR3 is 14 amino acids. Germline V lookup: CDR1 MNHNY, CDR2 SVGAGI (reference sequence). The CDR3 loop is CASSFNRGLYEQYF.